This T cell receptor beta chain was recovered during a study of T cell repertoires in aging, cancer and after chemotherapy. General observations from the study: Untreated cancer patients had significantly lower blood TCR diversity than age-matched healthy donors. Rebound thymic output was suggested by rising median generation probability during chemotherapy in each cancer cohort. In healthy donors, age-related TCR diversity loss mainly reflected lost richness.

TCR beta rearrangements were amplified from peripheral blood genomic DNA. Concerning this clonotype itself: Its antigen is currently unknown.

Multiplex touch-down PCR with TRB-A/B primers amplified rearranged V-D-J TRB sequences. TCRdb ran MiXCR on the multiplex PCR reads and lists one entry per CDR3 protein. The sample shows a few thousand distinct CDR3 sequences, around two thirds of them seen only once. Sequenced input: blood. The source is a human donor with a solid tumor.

In DNA form, the CDR3 reads TGTGCCAGCAGCCGCCGGCGAGCAGGAAGCCAATTCACCCCCCACTTT. It yields the protein CASSRRRAGSQFTPHF. J is TRBJ1-6 and V is TRBV11-3; D call uncertain. The germline V gene has CDR1 SGHNT and CDR2 YENEEA. V lost 5 bases to trimming and J lost 18 bases, with 29 bases between them. The CDR3 runs to 16 residues.